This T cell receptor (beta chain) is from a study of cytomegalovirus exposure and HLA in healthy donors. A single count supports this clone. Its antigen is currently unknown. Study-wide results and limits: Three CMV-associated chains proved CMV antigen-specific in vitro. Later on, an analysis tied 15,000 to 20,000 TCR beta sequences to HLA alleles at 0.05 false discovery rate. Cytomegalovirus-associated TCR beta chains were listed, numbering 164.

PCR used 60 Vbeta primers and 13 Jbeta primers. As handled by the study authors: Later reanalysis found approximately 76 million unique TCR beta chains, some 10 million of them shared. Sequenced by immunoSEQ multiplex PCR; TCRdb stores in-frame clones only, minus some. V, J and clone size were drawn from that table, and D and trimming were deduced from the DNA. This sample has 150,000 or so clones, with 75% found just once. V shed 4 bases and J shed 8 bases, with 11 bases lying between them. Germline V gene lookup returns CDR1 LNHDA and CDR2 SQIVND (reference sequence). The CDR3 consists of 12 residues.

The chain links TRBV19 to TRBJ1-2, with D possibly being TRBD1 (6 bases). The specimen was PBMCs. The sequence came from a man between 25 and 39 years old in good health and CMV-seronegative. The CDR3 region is CASSKYREGYTF. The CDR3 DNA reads TGTGCCAGTAGTAAATACAGGGAAGGCTACACCTTC.